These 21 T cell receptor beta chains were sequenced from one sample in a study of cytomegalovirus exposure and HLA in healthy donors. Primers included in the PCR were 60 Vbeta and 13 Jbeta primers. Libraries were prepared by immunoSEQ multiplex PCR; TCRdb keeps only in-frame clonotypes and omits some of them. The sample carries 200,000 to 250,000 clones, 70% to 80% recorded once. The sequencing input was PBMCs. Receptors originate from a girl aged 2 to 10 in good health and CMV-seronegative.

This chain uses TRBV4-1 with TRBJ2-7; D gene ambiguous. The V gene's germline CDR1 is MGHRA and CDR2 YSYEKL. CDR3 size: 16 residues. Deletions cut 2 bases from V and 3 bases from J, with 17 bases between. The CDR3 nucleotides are TGCGCCAGCAGCCAAATGCTGAGGTCCCAGCTCTACGAGCAGTACTTC. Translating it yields CASSQMLRSQLYEQYF.

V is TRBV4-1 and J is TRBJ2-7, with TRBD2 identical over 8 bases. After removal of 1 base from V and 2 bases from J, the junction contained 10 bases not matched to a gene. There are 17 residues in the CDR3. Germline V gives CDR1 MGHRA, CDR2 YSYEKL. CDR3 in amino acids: CASSQGASGYRTYEQYF. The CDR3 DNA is TGCGCCAGCAGCCAAGGGGCTAGCGGGTATCGCACCTACGAGCAGTACTTC.

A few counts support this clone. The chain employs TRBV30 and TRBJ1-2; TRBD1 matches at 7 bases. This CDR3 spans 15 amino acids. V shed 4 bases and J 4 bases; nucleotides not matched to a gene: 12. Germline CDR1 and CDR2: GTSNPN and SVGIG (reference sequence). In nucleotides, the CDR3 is TGTGCCTGGACCCGCACCGACACAGGGGCCTATGGCTACACCTTC. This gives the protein CAWTRTDTGAYGYTF.

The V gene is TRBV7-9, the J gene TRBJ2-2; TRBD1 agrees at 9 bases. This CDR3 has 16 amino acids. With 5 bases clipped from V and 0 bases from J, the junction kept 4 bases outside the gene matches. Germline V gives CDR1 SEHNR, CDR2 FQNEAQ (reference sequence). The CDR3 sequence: CASSERQGANTGELFF. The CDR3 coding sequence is TGTGCCAGCAGCGAAAGACAGGGGGCGAACACCGGGGAGCTGTTTTTT.

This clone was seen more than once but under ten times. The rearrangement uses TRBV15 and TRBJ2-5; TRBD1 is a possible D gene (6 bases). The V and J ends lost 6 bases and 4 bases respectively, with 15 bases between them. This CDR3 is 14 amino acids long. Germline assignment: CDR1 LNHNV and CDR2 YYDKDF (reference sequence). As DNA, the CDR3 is TGTGCCACCAGTGTGGGGGCTGAAGGAGAGACCCAGTACTTC. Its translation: CATSVGAEGETQYF.

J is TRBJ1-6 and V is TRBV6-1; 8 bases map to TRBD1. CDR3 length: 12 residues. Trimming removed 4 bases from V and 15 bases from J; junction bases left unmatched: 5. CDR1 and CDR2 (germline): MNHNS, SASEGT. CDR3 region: CASSVGGQGLHF. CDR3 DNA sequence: TGTGCCAGCAGTGTAGGAGGACAGGGCCTCCACTTT.

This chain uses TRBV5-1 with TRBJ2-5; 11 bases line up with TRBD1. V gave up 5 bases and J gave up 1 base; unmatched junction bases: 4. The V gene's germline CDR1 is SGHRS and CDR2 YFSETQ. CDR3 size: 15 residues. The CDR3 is CASRGTGGPQETQYF. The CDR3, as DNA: TGCGCCAGCAGAGGGACAGGGGGGCCCCAAGAGACCCAGTACTTC.

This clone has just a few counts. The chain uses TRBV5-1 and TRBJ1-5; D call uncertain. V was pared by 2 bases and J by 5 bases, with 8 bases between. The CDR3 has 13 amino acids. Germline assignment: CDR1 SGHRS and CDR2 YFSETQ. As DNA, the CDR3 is TGCGCCAGCAGCTTTTCGGGAGATCAGCCCCAGCATTTT. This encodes CASSFSGDQPQHF.

CDR3: CASSPGTGFSEQYF. The CDR3 DNA reads TGCGCCAGCAGCCCCGGGACAGGGTTTTCCGAGCAGTACTTC. The chain recombines TRBV5-1 with TRBJ2-7; TRBD1 matches 9 bases. The V and J ends lost 4 bases and 6 bases, in that order; junction bases with no gene match: 8. Germline V gene sequence: CDR1 SGHRS, CDR2 YFSETQ. The CDR3 is 14 residues long.

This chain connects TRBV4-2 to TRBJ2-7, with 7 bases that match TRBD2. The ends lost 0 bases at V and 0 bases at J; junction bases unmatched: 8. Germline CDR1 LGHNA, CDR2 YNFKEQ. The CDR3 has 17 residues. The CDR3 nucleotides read TGTGCCAGCAGCCAAGATGACGGAGGCGGGAGCTCCTACGAGCAGTACTTC. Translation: CASSQDDGGGSSYEQYF.

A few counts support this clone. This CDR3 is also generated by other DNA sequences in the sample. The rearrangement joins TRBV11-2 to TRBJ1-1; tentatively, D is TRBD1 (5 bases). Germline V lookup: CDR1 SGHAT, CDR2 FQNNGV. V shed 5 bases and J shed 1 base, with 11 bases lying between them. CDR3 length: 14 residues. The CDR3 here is CASSLTDRNTEAFF. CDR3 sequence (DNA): TGTGCCAGCAGCCTTACTGACAGGAACACTGAAGCTTTCTTT.

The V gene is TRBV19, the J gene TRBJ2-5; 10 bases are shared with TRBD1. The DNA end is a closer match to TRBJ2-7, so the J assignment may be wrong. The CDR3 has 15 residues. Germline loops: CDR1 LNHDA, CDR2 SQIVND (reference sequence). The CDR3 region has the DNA TGTGCCAGTAGTCTGGGACAGGGGTACTCCTACGAGCAGTACTTC. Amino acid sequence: CASSLGQGYSYEQYF.

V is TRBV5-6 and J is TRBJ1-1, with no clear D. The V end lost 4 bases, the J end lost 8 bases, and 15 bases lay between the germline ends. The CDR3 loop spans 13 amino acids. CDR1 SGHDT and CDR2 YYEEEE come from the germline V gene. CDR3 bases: TGTGCCAGCAGCCCGCCGATTGGAGGGGAAGCTTTCTTT. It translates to CASSPPIGGEAFF.

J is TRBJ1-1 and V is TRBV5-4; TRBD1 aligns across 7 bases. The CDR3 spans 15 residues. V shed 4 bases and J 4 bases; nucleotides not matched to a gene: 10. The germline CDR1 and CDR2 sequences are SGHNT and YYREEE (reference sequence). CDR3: CASSRGAPGGTEAFF. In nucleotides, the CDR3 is TGTGCCAGCAGCCGAGGGGCCCCAGGGGGCACTGAAGCTTTCTTT.

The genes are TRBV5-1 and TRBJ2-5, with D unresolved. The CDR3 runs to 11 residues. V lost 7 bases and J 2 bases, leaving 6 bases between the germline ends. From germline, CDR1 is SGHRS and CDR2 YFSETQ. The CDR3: CASRVQETQYF. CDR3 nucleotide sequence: TGCGCCAGCCGGGTACAAGAGACCCAGTACTTC.

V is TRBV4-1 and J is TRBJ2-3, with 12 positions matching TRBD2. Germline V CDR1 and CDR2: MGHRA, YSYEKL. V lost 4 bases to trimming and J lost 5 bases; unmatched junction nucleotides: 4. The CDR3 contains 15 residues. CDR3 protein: CASSLLAGGLDTQYF. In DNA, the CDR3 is TGCGCCAGCAGCCTACTAGCGGGGGGTTTAGATACGCAGTATTTT.

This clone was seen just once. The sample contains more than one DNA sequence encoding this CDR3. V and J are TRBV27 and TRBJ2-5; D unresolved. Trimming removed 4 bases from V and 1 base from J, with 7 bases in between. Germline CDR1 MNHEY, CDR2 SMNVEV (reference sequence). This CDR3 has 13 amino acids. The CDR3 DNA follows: TGTGCCAGCAGTTCCCGAGGCCAAGAGACCCAGTACTTC. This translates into CASSSRGQETQYF.

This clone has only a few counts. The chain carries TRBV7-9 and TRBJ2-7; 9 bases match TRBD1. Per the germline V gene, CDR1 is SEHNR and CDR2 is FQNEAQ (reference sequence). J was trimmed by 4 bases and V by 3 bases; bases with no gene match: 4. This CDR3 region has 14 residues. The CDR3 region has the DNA TGTGCCAGCAGCTTTGGACAGGGGCTATACGAGCAGTACTTC. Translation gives CASSFGQGLYEQYF.

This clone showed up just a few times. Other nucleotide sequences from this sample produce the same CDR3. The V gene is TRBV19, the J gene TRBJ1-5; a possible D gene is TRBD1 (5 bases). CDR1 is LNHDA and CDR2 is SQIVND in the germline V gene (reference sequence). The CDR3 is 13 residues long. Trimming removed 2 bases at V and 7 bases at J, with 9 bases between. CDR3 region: CASSIRGGQPQHF. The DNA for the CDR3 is TGTGCCAGTAGTATAAGGGGAGGGCAGCCCCAGCATTTT.

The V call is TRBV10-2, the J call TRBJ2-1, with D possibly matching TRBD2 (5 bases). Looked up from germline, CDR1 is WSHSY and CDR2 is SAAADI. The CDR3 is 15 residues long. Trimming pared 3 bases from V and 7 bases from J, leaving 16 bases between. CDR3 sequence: CASSEGLAGTNEQFF. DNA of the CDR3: TGCGCCAGCAGTGAAGGGCTAGCCGGAACGAATGAGCAGTTCTTC.

CDR3 bases: TGTGCCAGCAGCGTAACTAGCGGGGGAAAGACCGGGGAGCTGTTTTTT. Translated, it gives CASSVTSGGKTGELFF. The chain recombines TRBV9 with TRBJ2-2; 11 bases agree with TRBD2. Germline values: CDR1 SGDLS, CDR2 YYNGEE. The CDR3 is 16 residues long. J gave up 5 bases and V 1 base, and 4 bases lay outside the gene matches.